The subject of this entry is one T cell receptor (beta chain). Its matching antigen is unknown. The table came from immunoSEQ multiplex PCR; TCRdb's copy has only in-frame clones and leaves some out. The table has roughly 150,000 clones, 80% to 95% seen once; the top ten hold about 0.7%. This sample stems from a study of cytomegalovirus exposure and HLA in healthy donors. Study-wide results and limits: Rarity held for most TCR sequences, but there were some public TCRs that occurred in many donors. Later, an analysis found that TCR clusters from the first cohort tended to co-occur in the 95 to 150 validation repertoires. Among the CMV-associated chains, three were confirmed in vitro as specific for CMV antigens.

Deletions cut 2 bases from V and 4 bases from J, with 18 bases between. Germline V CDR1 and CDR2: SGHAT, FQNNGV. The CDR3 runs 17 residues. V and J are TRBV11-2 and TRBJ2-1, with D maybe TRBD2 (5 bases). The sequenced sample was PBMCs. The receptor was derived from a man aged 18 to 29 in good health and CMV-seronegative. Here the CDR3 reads CASSLPPGETGYNEQFF. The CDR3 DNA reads TGTGCCAGCAGCTTACCGCCTGGGGAGACGGGATACAATGAGCAGTTCTTC.